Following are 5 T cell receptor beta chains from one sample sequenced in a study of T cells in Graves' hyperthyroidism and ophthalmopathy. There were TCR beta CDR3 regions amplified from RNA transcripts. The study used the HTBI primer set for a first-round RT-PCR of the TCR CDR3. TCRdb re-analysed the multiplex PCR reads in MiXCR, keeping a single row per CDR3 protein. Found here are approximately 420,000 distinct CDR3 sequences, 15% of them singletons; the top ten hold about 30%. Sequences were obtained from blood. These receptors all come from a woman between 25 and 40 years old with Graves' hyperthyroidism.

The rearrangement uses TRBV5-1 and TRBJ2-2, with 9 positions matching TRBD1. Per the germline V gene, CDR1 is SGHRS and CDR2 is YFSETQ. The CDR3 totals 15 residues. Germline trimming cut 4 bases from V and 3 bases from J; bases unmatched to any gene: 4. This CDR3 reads CASSTWTGDTGELFF. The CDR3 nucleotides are TGCGCCAGCAGCACCTGGACAGGGGACACCGGGGAGCTGTTTTTT. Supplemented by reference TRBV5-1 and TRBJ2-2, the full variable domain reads KAGVTQTPRYLIKTRGQQVTLSCSPISGHRSVSWYQQTPGQGLQFLFEYFSETQRNKGNFPGRFSGRQFSNSRSEMNVSTLELGDSALYLCASSTWTGDTGELFFGEGSRLTVL.

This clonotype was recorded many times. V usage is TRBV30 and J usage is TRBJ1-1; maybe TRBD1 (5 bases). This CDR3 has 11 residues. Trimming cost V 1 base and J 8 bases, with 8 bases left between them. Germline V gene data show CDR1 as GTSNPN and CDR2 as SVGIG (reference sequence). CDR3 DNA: TGTGCCTGGAGTGAGCGGGGGGAAGCTTTCTTT. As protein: CAWSERGEAFF.

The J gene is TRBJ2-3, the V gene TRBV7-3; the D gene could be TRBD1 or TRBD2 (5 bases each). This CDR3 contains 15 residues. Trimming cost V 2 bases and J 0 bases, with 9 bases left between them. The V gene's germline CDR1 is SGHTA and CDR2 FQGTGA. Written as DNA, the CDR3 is TGTGCCAGCAGCTTATACGGGACGAGCACAGATACGCAGTATTTT. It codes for CASSLYGTSTDTQYF.

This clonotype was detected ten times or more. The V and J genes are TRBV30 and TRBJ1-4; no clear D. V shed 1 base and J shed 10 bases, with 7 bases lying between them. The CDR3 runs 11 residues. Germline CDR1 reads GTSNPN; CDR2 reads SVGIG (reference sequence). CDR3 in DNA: TGTGCCTGGAGTGCCACGGGAAAACTGTTTTTT. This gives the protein CAWSATGKLFF.

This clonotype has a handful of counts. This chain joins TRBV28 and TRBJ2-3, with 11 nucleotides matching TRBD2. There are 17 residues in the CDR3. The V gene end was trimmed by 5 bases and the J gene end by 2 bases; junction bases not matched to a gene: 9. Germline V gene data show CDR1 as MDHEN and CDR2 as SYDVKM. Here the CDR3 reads CASSTLAGGSPTDTQYF. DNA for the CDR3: TGTGCCAGCAGTACCTTAGCGGGAGGGTCACCCACAGATACGCAGTATTTT.